This TCR beta chain came from a study of T cell repertoires in cytomegalovirus infection. The wider study: Public TCR beta signatures indicated both CMV infection and matching HLA type.

CDR1 and CDR2 from the germline V gene are MNHNY and SVGAGI (reference sequence). V lost 8 bases and J lost 0, with 18 bases in between. CDR3 length equals 16 residues. Each CDR3 protein is one row after TCRdb ran MiXCR on the reads. The profile shows 200,000 to 300,000 distinct CDR3 sequences, about 7% of them singletons. The source is a human donor in good health (CMV status not recorded). Some clones in this sample may be carry-over from other donors' samples. The source material was PBMCs. This rearrangement joins TRBV6-6 to TRBJ2-3, with D possibly matching TRBD1 (5 bases). The CDR3 region has the DNA TGTGCCAGCTACGCAGGGTGGGAATCTAGCACAGATACGCAGTATTTT. Its translation: CASYAGWESSTDTQYF.